The 29 T cell receptor beta chains reported below all come from one sample, sequenced in a study of T-cell memory formation after mild COVID-19. TCRdb reanalysed the 5' RACE reads using MiXCR and keeps one entry per CDR3 protein. This sample has 350,000 or so distinct CDR3 sequences, with 10% to 15% found just once. The sample was PBMCs or a T cell subset sorted from them (not recorded which). These receptors came from a man younger than 35 who had mild COVID-19 (a few samples of this study predate the infection). Cell type and time point are not known.

This clonotype came up a few times. The chain recombines TRBV18 with TRBJ2-5; no firm D call. Deletions cut 3 bases from V and 5 bases from J, with 10 bases between. Germline assignment: CDR1 KGHSH and CDR2 LQKENI. The CDR3 runs 13 residues. In nucleotides, the CDR3 is TGTGCCAGCTCACCGACCCTCCGGGAGACCCAGTACTTC. It translates to CASSPTLRETQYF. Full variable domain (rest looked up from reference TRBV18 and TRBJ2-5): NAGVMQNPRHLVRRRGQEARLRCSPMKGHSHVYWYRQLPEEGLKFMVYLQKENIIDESGMPKERFSAEFPKEGPSILRIQQVVRGDSAAYFCASSPTLRETQYFGPGTRLLVL.

The V and J genes are TRBV10-3 and TRBJ1-6; 7 nucleotides agree with TRBD1. The V gene's germline CDR1 is ENHRY and CDR2 SYGVKD. The CDR3 is 15 amino acids. Trimming at V came to 11 bases and at J to 7 bases, leaving 14 bases not matched to a gene. The CDR3 region has the DNA TGTGCCGTCTCAAATTTGACAGGGATCAATTCACCCCTCCACTTT. Translation gives CAVSNLTGINSPLHF.

This clonotype came up a few times. The V and J genes are TRBV6-5 and TRBJ2-3; TRBD1 aligns across 7 bases. The CDR3 covers 17 residues. The ends lost 1 base at V and 0 bases at J; junction bases unmatched: 7. Germline V gene sequence: CDR1 MNHEY, CDR2 SVGAGI. CDR3 sequence: CASSYFPGQRSTDTQYF. In DNA, the CDR3 is TGTGCCAGCAGTTACTTCCCGGGACAGAGAAGCACAGATACGCAGTATTTT.

The gene calls are TRBV7-6 and TRBJ1-6; TRBD1 agrees at 10 bases. The V and J ends lost 5 bases and 10 bases, in that order; junction bases with no gene match: 11. Germline CDR1 SGHVS, CDR2 FNYEAQ. The CDR3 spans 16 residues. The CDR3 DNA is TGTGCCAGCAGCCAACGGGACAGGGGAGAGGGATCACCCCTCCACTTT. Translation: CASSQRDRGEGSPLHF. The full variable domain, rest sourced from reference TRBV7-6 and TRBJ1-6, is GAGVSQSPRYKVTKRGQDVALRCDPISGHVSLYWYRQALGQGPEFLTYFNYEAQQDKSGLPNDRFSAERPEGSISTLTIQRTEQRDSAMYRCASSQRDRGEGSPLHFGNGTRLTVT.

This clonotype came up a few times. The chain has TRBV6-5 and TRBJ2-2; D perhaps matches TRBD2 (6 bases). CDR1 and CDR2 from the germline V gene are MNHEY and SVGAGI. Between the trimmed V and J ends, which lost 0 bases and 8 bases, there was a span of 10 bases. This CDR3 spans 14 amino acids. DNA of the CDR3: TGTGCCAGCAGTTACTCGACTGGGGGGGGGGAGCTGTTTTTT. As protein: CASSYSTGGGELFF.

This clonotype was seen only a few times. J is TRBJ2-3 and V is TRBV11-2, with a tentative D call TRBD2 (5 bases). Trimming took off 1 base at V and 3 bases at J, with 14 bases between the two ends. The CDR3 is made up of 16 amino acids. Germline CDR1 and CDR2: SGHAT and FQNNGV. The chain's CDR3 is CASSLGRGLSTDTQYF. The CDR3 DNA reads TGTGCCAGCAGCTTAGGCCGGGGATTGTCAACAGATACGCAGTATTTT.

In its sample, this clonotype was seen a few times. This sequence joins TRBV18 and TRBJ2-2; 10 bases are shared with TRBD1. Germline CDR1 is KGHSH and CDR2 is LQKENI. V was pared by 4 bases and J by 4 bases, with 3 bases of the junction left unmatched. The CDR3 is made up of 15 amino acids. The CDR3 nucleotides read TGTGCCAGCTCACGTCGGGACAGGGGCACCGGGGAGCTGTTTTTT. Its protein is CASSRRDRGTGELFF.

The V gene is TRBV7-8, the J gene TRBJ1-5; possible D gene TRBD1, 6 bases. The CDR3 length is 15 residues. V was shortened by 5 bases and J by 9 bases, with 20 bases between the two germline ends. The germline V gene encodes CDR1 SGHVS and CDR2 FQNEAQ. CDR3 in amino acids: CASSEGGQGLWPQHF. CDR3 nucleotide sequence: TGTGCCAGCAGCGAAGGGGGTCAGGGCCTATGGCCCCAGCATTTT.

The chain couples TRBV6-6 to TRBJ2-4; 11 bases are a match to TRBD2. V was pared by 4 bases and J by 3 bases, with 29 bases of the junction left unmatched. From germline, CDR1 is MNHNY and CDR2 SVGAGI (reference sequence). The CDR3 totals 24 residues. In nucleotides, the CDR3 is TGTGCCAGCAGTTTCATCATAGCGGGGGGGCTCTCACGATACCCGAGCCATTACAAAAACATTCAGTACTTC. Protein product: CASSFIIAGGLSRYPSHYKNIQYF.

This clonotype was seen a few times. CDR3 coding DNA: TGTGCCAGCAGCCCCTATATCTCGGCGGGACAGGACCACAATGAGCAGTTCTTC. Its translation is CASSPYISAGQDHNEQFF. The V and J genes are TRBV7-9 and TRBJ2-1, with 8 bases lining up with TRBD1. The germline gives CDR1 SEHNR, CDR2 FQNEAQ (reference sequence). With V trimmed by 5 bases and J by 5 bases, 17 bases remained unmatched. The CDR3 runs to 18 residues.

This clonotype appeared a few times. The genes are TRBV20-1 and TRBJ2-3; 7 nucleotides line up with TRBD2. In germline, CDR1 is DFQATT, CDR2 SNEGSKA (reference sequence). The J segment lost 2 bases and the V segment lost 3 bases, leaving 5 bases of the junction unmatched. The length of the CDR3 is 14 residues. CDR3 sequence: CSASPGLPTDTQYF. DNA for the CDR3: TGCAGTGCTAGTCCGGGACTACCCACAGATACGCAGTATTTT.

In its sample, this clonotype was seen a few times. This rearrangement joins TRBV5-1 to TRBJ2-3; D not resolved. CDR3 length equals 13 residues. The germline V gene has CDR1 SGHRS and CDR2 YFSETQ. V was pared by 4 bases and J by 0 bases, with 6 bases between. CDR3 region: CASSADSTDTQYF. The DNA of the CDR3 is TGCGCCAGCAGCGCCGACAGCACAGATACGCAGTATTTT.

The CDR3 is CASGQLNTGELFF. The CDR3 DNA follows: TGTGCCAGCGGGCAGCTGAACACCGGGGAGCTGTTTTTT. The rearrangement joins TRBV9 to TRBJ2-2; D uncertain. The V gene's germline CDR1 is SGDLS and CDR2 YYNGEE. The CDR3 has 13 amino acids. V was shortened by 7 bases and J by 1 base, with 8 bases between the two germline ends.

This clonotype was picked up a small number of times. This rearrangement joins TRBV5-1 to TRBJ2-1, with TRBD2 identical over 7 bases. The CDR3 is made up of 17 amino acids. CDR1 is SGHRS and CDR2 is YFSETQ in the germline V gene. With V trimmed by 4 bases and J by 0 bases, 10 bases remained unmatched. CDR3 in DNA: TGCGCCAGCAGCCCACGTCAAGCGGGGAGCTCCTACAATGAGCAGTTCTTC. Translating gives CASSPRQAGSSYNEQFF.

The chain uses TRBV6-2 or TRBV6-3 and TRBJ2-3; D is uncertain. CDR3 length: 11 residues. Per germline, CDR1 MNHEY and CDR2 SVGEGT. V was cut by 7 bases and J by 10 bases, with 12 bases left in between. CDR3: CASTTGSSQYF. CDR3 sequence (DNA): TGTGCCAGCACCACGGGCTCCTCGCAGTATTTT.

This clonotype has more than one count but fewer than ten. This sequence joins TRBV6-5 and TRBJ1-2; D not certain. Germline V gene sequence: CDR1 MNHEY, CDR2 SVGAGI. The CDR3 contains 14 residues. With 3 bases removed from V and 0 bases from J, the gap between germline ends came to 8 bases. CDR3 DNA: TGTGCCAGCAGTTATTTCGGAGCTAACTATGGCTACACCTTC. It is translated as CASSYFGANYGYTF.

This clonotype was observed many times. J is TRBJ2-5 and V is TRBV6-2 or TRBV6-3; 9 nucleotides match TRBD2. Germline CDR1 reads MNHEY; CDR2 reads SVGEGT. This CDR3 spans 14 amino acids. J lost 5 bases, V lost 6 bases, and 7 bases had no gene match. The CDR3 spells CASSRSGGGETQYF. In DNA, the CDR3 is TGTGCCAGCAGCCGTAGCGGGGGTGGGGAGACCCAGTACTTC.

The genes are TRBV5-1 and TRBJ2-6, with D maybe TRBD1 (6 bases). The V and J ends lost 2 bases and 8 bases respectively, with 14 bases between them. CDR3 length: 15 amino acids. CDR1 SGHRS and CDR2 YFSETQ come from the germline V gene. The CDR3 protein is CASSFPDRTPNVLTF. The CDR3 DNA follows: TGCGCCAGCAGCTTCCCCGACAGGACCCCCAACGTCCTGACTTTC.

This sequence joins TRBV9 and TRBJ2-1, with TRBD2 matching 13 bases. The CDR3 consists of 15 residues. Germline-derived CDR1 and CDR2 are SGDLS and YYNGEE. J gave up 7 bases and V 0 bases, and 1 base lay outside the gene matches. The CDR3 DNA reads as TGTGCCAGCAGCGTAGGGGGACTAGCGGGGAATGAGCAGTTCTTC. Amino acids: CASSVGGLAGNEQFF.

The chain couples TRBV5-4 to TRBJ2-3, with TRBD2 identical over 9 bases. The germline gives CDR1 SGHNT, CDR2 YYREEE (reference sequence). This CDR3 region has 15 residues. V lost 0 bases to trimming and J lost 4 bases; unmatched junction nucleotides: 3. This CDR3 reads CASSLGGGAADTQYF. The CDR3 DNA reads as TGTGCCAGCAGCTTGGGCGGGGGGGCCGCAGATACGCAGTATTTT.

This sequence joins TRBV4-2 and TRBJ2-7, with TRBD1 as a possible D gene (6 bases). Germline V gene data show CDR1 as LGHNA and CDR2 as YNFKEQ. The CDR3 extends over 14 amino acids. Trimming shortened V by 1 base and J by 7 bases, and 14 bases separated the two germline ends. The CDR3 loop is CASSQVQGMGEQYV. Here the CDR3 DNA reads TGTGCCAGCAGCCAAGTTCAGGGGATGGGAGAGCAGTACGTC.

This clonotype was detected a few times. The V call is TRBV6-5, the J call TRBJ2-5; the D call may be TRBD1 or TRBD2 (5 bases each). Trimming took 6 bases from V and 2 from J, leaving 16 bases between them. Germline CDR1 is MNHEY and CDR2 is SVGAGI. CDR3 length equals 15 residues. The CDR3 protein is CASRGLGTLQETQYF. The CDR3 DNA follows: TGTGCCAGCAGAGGCCTCGGGACCCTTCAAGAGACCCAGTACTTC.

The CDR3 reads CASSHRQNTEAFF. In DNA, the CDR3 is TGTGCCAGCAGCCACCGCCAGAACACTGAAGCTTTCTTT. This sequence joins TRBV6-6 and TRBJ1-1; D remains unclear. CDR1 is MNHNY and CDR2 is SVGAGI in the germline V gene (reference sequence). This CDR3 comprises 13 residues. Trimming left V 6 bases short and J 1 base short, with 9 bases between.

This chain uses TRBV7-9 with TRBJ2-2, with TRBD2 as a possible D gene (6 bases). From germline, CDR1 is SEHNR and CDR2 FQNEAQ (reference sequence). V dropped 8 bases and J dropped 6 bases, with 10 bases sitting between them. This CDR3 contains 12 residues. The CDR3 spells CASSTGAGELFF. CDR3 in DNA: TGTGCCAGCTCGACGGGGGCCGGGGAGCTGTTTTTT.

This clonotype has just a few counts. The DNA of the CDR3 is TGTGCCAGCAGCCAAGCAGGGGAAGGCTACACCTTC. Protein sequence: CASSQAGEGYTF. The gene calls are TRBV3-1 and TRBJ1-2; possibly TRBD1 for D (6 bases). The length of the CDR3 is 12 residues. V lost 1 base to trimming and J lost 8 bases, with 8 bases between them. CDR1 is LGHDT, CDR2 YNNKEL, per germline (reference sequence). Filled out from reference TRBV3-1 and TRBJ1-2, the complete variable domain reads DTAVSQTPKYLVTQMGNDKSIKCEQNLGHDTMYWYKQDSKKFLKIMFSYNNKELIINETVPNRFSPKSPDKAHLNLHINSLELGDSAVYFCASSQAGEGYTFGSGTRLTVV.

The J gene is TRBJ2-7, the V gene TRBV20-1, with TRBD2 matching 7 bases. The CDR3 has 12 residues. CDR1 and CDR2 from the germline V gene are DFQATT and SNEGSKA (reference sequence). V shed 6 bases and J 9 bases; nucleotides not matched to a gene: 11. The CDR3 DNA sequence: TGCAGTGCCAAGCGGGGAACCGGACGGCAGTACGTC. It translates to CSAKRGTGRQYV.

This clonotype was observed a few times. The chain combines TRBV20-1 with TRBJ1-2; 8 bases are a match to TRBD1. CDR1 is DFQATT and CDR2 is SNEGSKA in the germline V gene (reference sequence). Unmatched junction bases numbered 5, after V lost 5 bases and J lost 3 bases. The CDR3 sequence is 13 residues long. CDR3 sequence reads: CSAGTGQDYGYTF. The CDR3 DNA reads TGCAGTGCTGGGACGGGACAGGACTATGGCTACACCTTC.

This clonotype was seen repeatedly, ten times or more. This chain joins TRBV20-1 and TRBJ2-5; D might be TRBD1 or TRBD2, each matching 6 bases. The germline gives CDR1 DFQATT, CDR2 SNEGSKA (reference sequence). The CDR3 runs 13 residues. Trimming stripped 2 bases from V and 4 bases from J, with 11 bases between. The CDR3 region has the DNA TGCAGTGCTAGAATCGGGGGCCGAGAGACCCAGTACTTC. It codes for CSARIGGRETQYF.

The chain employs TRBV6-2 or TRBV6-3 and TRBJ2-3, with 8 bases fitting TRBD2. Per the germline V gene, CDR1 is MNHEY and CDR2 is SVGEGT. The CDR3 has 18 residues. Trimming at V came to 2 bases and at J to 0 bases, leaving 10 bases not matched to a gene. Here the CDR3 DNA reads TGTGCCAGCAGTTACGTCGCGGGGGGCGGAATGAGCACAGATACGCAGTATTTT. Translated: CASSYVAGGGMSTDTQYF.